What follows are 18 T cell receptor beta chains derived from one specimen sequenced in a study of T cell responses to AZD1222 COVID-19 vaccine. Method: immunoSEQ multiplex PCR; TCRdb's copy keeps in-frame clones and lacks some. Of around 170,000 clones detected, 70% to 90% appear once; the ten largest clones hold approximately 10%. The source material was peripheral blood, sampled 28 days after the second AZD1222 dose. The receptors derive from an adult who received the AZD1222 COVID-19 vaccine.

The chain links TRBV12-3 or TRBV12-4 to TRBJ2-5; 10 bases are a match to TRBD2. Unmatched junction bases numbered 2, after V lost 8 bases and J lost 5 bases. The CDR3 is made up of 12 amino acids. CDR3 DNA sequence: TGTGCCAGCTGGACTAGCGGCGAGACCCAGTACTTC. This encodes CASWTSGETQYF.

The CDR3 sequence: CASSPANMNTEAFF. The CDR3 DNA reads TGCGCCAGCAGTCCAGCGAACATGAACACTGAAGCTTTCTTT. The chain uses TRBV5-1 and TRBJ1-1; D unresolved. The germline gives CDR1 SGHRS, CDR2 YFSETQ. Trimming removed 5 bases at V and 0 bases at J, with 11 bases between. This CDR3 region has 14 residues.

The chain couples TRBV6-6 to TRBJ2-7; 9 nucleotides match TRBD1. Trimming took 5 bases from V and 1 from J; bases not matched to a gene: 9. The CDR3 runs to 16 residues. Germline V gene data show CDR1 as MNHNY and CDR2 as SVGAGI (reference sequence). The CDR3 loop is CASSKMGGQGSYEQYF. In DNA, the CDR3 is TGTGCCAGCAGTAAAATGGGGGGACAGGGATCCTACGAGCAGTACTTC.

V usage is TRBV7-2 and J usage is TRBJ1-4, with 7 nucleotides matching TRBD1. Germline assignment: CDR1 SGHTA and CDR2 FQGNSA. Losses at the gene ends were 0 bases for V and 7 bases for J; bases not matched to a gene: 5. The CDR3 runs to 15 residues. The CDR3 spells CASSLAGQVGEKLFF. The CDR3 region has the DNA TGTGCCAGCAGCTTAGCTGGACAGGTTGGTGAAAAACTGTTTTTT.

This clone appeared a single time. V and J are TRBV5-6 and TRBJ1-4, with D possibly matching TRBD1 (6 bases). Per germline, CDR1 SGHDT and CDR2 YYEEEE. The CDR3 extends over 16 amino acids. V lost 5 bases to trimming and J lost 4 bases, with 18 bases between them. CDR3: CASSIRGGAGNEKLFF. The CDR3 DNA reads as TGTGCCAGCAGTATTAGGGGGGGCGCCGGTAATGAAAAACTGTTTTTT.

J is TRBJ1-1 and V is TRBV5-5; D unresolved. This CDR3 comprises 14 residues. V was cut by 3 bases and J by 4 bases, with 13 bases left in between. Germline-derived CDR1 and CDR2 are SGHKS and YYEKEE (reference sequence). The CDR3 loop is CASSSIGGRTEAFF. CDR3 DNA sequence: TGTGCCAGCAGCTCCATTGGAGGGCGCACTGAAGCTTTCTTT. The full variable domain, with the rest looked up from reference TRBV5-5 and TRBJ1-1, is DAGVTQSPTHLIKTRGQQVTLRCSPISGHKSVSWYQQVLGQGPQFIFQYYEKEERGRGNFPDRFSARQFPNYSSELNVNALLLGDSALYLCASSSIGGRTEAFFGQGTRLTVV.

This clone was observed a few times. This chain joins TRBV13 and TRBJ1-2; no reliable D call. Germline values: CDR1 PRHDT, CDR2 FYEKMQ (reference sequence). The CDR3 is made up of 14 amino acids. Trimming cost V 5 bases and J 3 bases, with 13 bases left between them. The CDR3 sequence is CASSPGSGDYGYTF. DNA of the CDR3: TGTGCCAGCAGCCCGGGATCGGGAGACTATGGCTACACCTTC.

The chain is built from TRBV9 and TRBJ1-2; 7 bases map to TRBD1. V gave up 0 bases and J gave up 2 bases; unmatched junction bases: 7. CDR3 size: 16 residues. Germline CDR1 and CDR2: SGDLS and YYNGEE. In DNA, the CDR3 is TGTGCCAGCAGCGTAGGTCTGGGACAGATGAACTATGGCTACACCTTC. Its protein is CASSVGLGQMNYGYTF.

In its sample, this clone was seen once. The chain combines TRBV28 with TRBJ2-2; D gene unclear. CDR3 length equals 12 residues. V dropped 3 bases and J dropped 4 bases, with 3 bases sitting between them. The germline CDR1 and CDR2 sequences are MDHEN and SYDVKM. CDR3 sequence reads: CASSLGTGELFF. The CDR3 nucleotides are TGTGCCAGCAGTTTGGGCACCGGGGAGCTGTTTTTT.

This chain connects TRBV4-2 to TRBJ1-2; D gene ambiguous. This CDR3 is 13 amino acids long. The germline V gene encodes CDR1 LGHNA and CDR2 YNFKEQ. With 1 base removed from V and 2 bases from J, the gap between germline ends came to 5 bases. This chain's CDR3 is CASSQGINYGYTF. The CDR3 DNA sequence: TGTGCCAGCAGCCAAGGCATCAACTATGGCTACACCTTC.

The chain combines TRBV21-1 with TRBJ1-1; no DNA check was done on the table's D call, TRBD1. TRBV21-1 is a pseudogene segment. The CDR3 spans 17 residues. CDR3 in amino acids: CASRKLDRGRMFTEAFF. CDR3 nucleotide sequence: TGTGCCAGCAGGAAACTGGACAGGGGTAGGATGTTCACTGAAGCTTTCTTT.

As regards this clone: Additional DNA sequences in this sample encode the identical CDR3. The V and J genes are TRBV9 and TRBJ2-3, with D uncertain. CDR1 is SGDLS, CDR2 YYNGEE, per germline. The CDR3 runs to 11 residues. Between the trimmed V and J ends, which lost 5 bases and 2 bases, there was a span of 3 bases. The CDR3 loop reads CASSATDTQYF. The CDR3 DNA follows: TGTGCCAGCAGTGCCACAGATACGCAGTATTTT.

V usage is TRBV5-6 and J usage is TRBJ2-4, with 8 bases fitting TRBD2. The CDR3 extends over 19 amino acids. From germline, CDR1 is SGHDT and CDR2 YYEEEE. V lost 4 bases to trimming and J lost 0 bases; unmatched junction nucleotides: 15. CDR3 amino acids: CASSPRGAGGDLAKNIQYF. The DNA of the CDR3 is TGTGCCAGCAGCCCGCGAGGGGCGGGGGGCGATTTAGCCAAAAACATTCAGTACTTC.

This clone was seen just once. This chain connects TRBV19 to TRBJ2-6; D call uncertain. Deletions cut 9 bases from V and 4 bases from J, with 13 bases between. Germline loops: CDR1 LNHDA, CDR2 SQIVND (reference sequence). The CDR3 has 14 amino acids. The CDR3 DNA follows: TGTGCCAGCACAGCCCTAGGGGGGGCCAACGTCCTGACTTTC. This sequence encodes CASTALGGANVLTF.

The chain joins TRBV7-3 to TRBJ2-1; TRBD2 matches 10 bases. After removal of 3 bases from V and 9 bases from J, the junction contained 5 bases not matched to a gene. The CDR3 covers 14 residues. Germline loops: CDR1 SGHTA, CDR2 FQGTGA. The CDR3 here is CASSLSGGAPEQFF. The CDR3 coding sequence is TGTGCCAGCAGCTTGAGCGGGGGGGCCCCTGAGCAGTTCTTC.

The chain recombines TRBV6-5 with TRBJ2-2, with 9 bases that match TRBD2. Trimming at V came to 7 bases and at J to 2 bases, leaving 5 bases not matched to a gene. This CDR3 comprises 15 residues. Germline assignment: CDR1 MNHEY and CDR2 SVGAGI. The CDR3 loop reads CASNPAGGNTGELFF. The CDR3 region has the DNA TGTGCCAGCAATCCAGCGGGGGGTAACACCGGGGAGCTGTTTTTT.

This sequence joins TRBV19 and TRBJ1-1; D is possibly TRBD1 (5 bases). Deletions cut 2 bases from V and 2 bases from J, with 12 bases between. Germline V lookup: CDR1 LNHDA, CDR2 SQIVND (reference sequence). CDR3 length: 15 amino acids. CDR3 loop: CASSIRDLENTEAFF. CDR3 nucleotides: TGTGCCAGTAGTATAAGGGACTTAGAAAACACTGAAGCTTTCTTT.

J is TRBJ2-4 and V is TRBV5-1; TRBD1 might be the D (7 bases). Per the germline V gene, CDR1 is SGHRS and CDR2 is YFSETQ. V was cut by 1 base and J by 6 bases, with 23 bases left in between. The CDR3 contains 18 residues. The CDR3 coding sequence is TGCGCCAGCAGCTTGAATACGGCAGGGGGGTCCCTCCCAAACATTCAGTACTTC. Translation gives CASSLNTAGGSLPNIQYF.